This TCR beta chain was sequenced during a study of shared T cell receptors in the human thymus. The CDR3 runs 17 residues. CDR1 SGHTA and CDR2 FQGNSA come from the germline V gene. V shed 5 bases, J shed 3 bases, and the junction held 14 bases outside the gene matches. Profiling relied on immunoSEQ multiplex PCR, and the TCRdb table lists in-frame clones only, not all of them. The sample lists about 730,000 clones; approximately 85% were seen once. These records were also assigned to another study, of human thymus T cells.

The chain uses TRBV7-2 and TRBJ2-5; 8 bases are shared with TRBD1. The specimen sequenced was thymocytes. This TCR derives from a girl under three years old with a congenital heart defect. The CDR3 loop is CASSPPKTGVREETQYF. DNA for the CDR3: TGTGCCAGCAGCCCCCCGAAGACAGGGGTGAGGGAAGAGACCCAGTACTTC.